Sequencing of this T cell receptor (beta chain) was carried out in a study of cytomegalovirus exposure and HLA in healthy donors. Findings of the study overall: Most TCR sequences proved rare, with some public TCRs found in many donors.

TCRdb's table, derived via immunoSEQ multiplex PCR, lists solely in-frame clones and lacks some. Of 45,000 to 65,000 clones in the sample, about nine tenths were seen once. Worth noting for this clone: Its cognate antigen is unknown.

The germline V gene has CDR1 SGHDT and CDR2 YYEEEE. CDR3 length equals 14 residues. V gave up 4 bases and J gave up 3 bases; unmatched junction bases: 7. Sequenced input: PBMCs. J is TRBJ2-7 and V is TRBV5-6, with 7 bases fitting TRBD1. This sequence was found in a man aged 18 to 29 in good health and CMV-seronegative. The CDR3 nucleotides read TGTGCCAGCAGCCAGACACAGGGGTTCTACGAGCAGTACTTC. This sequence encodes CASSQTQGFYEQYF.